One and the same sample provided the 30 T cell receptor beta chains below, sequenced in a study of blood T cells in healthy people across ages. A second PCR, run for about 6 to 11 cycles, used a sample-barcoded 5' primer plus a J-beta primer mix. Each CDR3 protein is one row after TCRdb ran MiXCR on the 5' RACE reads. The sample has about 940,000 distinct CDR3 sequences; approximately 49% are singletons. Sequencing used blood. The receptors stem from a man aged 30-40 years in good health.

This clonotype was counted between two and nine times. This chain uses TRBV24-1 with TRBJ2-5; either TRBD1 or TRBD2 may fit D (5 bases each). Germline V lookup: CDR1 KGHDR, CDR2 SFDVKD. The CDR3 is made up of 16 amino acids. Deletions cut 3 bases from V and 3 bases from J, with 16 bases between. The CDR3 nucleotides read TGTGCCACCAGTGATATCTCGGGACGTTCCAAAGAGACCCAGTACTTC. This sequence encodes CATSDISGRSKETQYF.

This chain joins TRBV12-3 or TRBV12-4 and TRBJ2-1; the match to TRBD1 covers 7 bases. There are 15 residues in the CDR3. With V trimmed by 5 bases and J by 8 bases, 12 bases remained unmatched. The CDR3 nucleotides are TGTGCCAGCAGTCTAACAGGGGAAGGTGCGTATGAGCAGTTCTTC. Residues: CASSLTGEGAYEQFF.

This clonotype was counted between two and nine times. The CDR3 sequence is CASSLAWDSGNIQYF. The CDR3 bases are TGTGCCAGCAGCTTAGCTTGGGACAGCGGAAACATTCAGTACTTC. This sequence joins TRBV7-9 and TRBJ2-4, with TRBD1 identical over 7 bases. This CDR3 has 15 amino acids. Germline V gene data show CDR1 as SEHNR and CDR2 as FQNEAQ (reference sequence). The V and J ends lost 0 bases and 6 bases, in that order; junction bases with no gene match: 5.

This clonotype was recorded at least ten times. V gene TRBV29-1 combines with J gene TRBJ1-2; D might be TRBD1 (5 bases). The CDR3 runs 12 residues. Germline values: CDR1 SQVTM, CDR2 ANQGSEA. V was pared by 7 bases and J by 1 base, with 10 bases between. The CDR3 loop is CSAGALNYGYTF. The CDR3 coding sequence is TGCAGCGCCGGGGCCCTTAACTATGGCTACACCTTC.

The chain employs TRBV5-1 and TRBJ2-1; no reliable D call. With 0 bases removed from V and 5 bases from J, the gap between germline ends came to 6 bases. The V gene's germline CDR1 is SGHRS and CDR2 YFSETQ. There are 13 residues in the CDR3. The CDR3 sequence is CASSLDVHNEQFF. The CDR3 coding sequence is TGCGCCAGCAGCTTGGACGTCCACAATGAGCAGTTCTTC.

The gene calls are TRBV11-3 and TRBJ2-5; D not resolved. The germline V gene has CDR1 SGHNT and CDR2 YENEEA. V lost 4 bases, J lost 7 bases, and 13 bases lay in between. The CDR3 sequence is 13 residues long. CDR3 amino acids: CASSSGFLGTQYF. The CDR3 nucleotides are TGTGCCAGCAGCTCCGGTTTCCTGGGGACCCAGTACTTC.

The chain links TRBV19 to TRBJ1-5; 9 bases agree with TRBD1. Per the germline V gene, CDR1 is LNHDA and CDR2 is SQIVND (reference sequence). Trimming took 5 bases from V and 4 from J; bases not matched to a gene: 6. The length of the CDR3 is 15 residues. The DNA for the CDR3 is TGTGCCAGTAGTTCGGGACAGGGACTAAATCAGCCCCAGCATTTT. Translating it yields CASSSGQGLNQPQHF.

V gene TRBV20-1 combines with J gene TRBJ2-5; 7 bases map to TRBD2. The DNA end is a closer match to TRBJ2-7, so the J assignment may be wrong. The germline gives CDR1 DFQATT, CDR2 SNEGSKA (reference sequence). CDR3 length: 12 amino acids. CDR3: CSHSSGRGEQYF. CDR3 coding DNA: TGCAGTCACTCCTCTGGGAGGGGCGAGCAGTACTTC.

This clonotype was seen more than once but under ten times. For the CDR3, the DNA is TGCGCCAGCAGCCAAAAAGGACAGGGCTTTGATACGCAGTATTTT. It codes for CASSQKGQGFDTQYF. This chain uses TRBV4-3 with TRBJ2-3, with 8 bases identical to TRBD1. Trimming removed 2 bases from V and 6 bases from J; junction bases left unmatched: 7. The CDR3 length is 15 residues. From germline, CDR1 is LGHNA and CDR2 YSLEER.

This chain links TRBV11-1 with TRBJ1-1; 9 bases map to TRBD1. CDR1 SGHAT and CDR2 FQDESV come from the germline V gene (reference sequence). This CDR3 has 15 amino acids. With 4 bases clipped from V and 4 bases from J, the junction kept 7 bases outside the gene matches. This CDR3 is CASSSDRGRATEAFF. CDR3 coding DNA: TGTGCCAGCAGCTCCGACAGGGGGAGGGCCACTGAAGCTTTCTTT. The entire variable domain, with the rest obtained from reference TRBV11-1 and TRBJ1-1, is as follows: EAEVAQSPRYKITEKSQAVAFWCDPISGHATLYWYRQILGQGPELLVQFQDESVVDDSQLPKDRFSAERLKGVDSTLKIQPAELGDSAMYLCASSSDRGRATEAFFGQGTRLTVV.

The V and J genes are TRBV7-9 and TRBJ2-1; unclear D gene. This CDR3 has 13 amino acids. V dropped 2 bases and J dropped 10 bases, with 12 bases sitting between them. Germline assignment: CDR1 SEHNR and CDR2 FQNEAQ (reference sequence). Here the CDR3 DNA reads TGTGCCAGCAGCTTACCCGGTCGCTACGAGCAGTTCTTC. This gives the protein CASSLPGRYEQFF.

This chain's CDR3 is CASSSTGDRTDTQYF. As DNA, the CDR3 is TGTGCCAGCAGCTCTACAGGGGACCGCACAGATACGCAGTATTTT. The chain employs TRBV7-2 and TRBJ2-3, with 7 bases fitting TRBD1. The CDR3 contains 15 residues. Germline V gene data show CDR1 as SGHTA and CDR2 as FQGNSA. Losses at the gene ends were 4 bases for V and 1 base for J; bases not matched to a gene: 5.

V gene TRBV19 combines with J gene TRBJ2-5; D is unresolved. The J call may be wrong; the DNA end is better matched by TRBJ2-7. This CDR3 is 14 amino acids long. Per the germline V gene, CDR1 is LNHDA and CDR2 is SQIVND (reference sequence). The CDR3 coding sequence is TGTGCCAGTAGTGGGGTTTACTATTCGGGCGAGCAGTACTTC. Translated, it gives CASSGVYYSGEQYF.

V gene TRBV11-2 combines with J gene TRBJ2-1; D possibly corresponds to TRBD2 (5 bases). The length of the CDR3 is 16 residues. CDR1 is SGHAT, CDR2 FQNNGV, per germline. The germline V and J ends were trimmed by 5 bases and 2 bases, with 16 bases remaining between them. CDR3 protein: CASSPLLGGPYNEQFF. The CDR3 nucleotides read TGTGCCAGCAGCCCCCTCCTGGGCGGGCCCTACAATGAGCAGTTCTTC.

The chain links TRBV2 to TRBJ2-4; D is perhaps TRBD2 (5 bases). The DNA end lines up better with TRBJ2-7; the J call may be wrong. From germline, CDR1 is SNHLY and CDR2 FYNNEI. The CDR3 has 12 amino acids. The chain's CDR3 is CASTGNRVEQYF. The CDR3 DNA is TGTGCCAGCACCGGGAATCGGGTCGAGCAGTACTTC.

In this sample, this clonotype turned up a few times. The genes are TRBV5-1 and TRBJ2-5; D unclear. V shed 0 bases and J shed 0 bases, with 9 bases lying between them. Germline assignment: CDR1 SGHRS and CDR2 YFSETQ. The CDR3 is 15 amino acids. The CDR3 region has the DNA TGCGCCAGCAGCTTGGTGCCTGGGAACCAAGAGACCCAGTACTTC. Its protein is CASSLVPGNQETQYF.

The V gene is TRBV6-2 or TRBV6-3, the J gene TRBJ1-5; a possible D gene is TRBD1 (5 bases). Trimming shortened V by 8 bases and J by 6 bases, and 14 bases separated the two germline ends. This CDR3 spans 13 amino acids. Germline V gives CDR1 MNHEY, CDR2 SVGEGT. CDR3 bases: TGTGCCAGCTCCGCAGGGTTTAGTCAGCCCCAGCATTTT. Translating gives CASSAGFSQPQHF.

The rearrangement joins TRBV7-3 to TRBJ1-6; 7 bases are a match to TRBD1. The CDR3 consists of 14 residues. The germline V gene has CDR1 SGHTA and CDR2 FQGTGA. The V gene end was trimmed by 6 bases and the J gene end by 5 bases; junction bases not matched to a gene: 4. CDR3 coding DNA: TGTGCCAGCAGTACAGGGGTCAATAATTCACCCCTCCACTTT. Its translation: CASSTGVNNSPLHF.

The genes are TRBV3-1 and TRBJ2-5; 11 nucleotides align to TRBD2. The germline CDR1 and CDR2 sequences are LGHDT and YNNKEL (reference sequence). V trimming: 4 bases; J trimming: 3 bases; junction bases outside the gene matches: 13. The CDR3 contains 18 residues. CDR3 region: CASSRLSGGGTSEETQYF. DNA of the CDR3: TGTGCCAGCAGCCGACTTAGCGGGGGGGGGACCTCTGAAGAGACCCAGTACTTC.

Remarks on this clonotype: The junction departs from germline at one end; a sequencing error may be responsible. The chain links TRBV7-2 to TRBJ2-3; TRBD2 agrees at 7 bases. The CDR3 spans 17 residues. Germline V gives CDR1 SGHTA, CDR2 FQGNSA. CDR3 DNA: TGTGCCGGCAGCGTAGCGGGTGTGGGGGAGTACACAGATACGCAGTATTTT. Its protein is CAGSVAGVGEYTDTQYF.

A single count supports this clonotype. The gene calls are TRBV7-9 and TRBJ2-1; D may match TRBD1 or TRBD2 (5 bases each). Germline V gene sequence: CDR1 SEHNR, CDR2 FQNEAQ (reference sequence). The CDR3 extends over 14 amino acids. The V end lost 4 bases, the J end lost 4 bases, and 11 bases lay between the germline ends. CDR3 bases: TGTGCCAGCAGCTGGGGGACGGTATACAATGAGCAGTTCTTC. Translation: CASSWGTVYNEQFF.

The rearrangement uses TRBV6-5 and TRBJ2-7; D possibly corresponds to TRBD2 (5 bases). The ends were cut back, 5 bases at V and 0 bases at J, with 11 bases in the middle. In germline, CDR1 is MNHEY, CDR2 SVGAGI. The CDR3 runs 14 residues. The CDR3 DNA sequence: TGTGCCAGCAGTACGACGGGGAGCTCCTACGAGCAGTACTTC. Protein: CASSTTGSSYEQYF.

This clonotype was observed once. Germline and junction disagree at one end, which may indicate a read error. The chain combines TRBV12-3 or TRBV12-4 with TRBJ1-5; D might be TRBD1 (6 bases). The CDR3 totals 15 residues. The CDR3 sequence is CASILANGGHQPQHF. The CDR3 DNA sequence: TGTGCCAGCATTTTAGCGAATGGGGGGCACCAGCCCCAGCATTTT.

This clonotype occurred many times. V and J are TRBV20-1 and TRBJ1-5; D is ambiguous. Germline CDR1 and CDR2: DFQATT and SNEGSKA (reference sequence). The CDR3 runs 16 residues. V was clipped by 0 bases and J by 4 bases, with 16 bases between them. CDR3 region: CSARDSPERRNQPQHF. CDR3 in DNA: TGCAGTGCTAGAGATTCTCCAGAGAGGCGGAATCAGCCCCAGCATTTT.

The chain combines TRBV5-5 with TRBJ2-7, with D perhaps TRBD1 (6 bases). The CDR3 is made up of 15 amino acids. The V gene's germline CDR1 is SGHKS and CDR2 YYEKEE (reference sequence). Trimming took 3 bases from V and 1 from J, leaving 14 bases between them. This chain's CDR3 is CASSSRDTESYEQYF. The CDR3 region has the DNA TGTGCCAGCAGCTCCCGGGACACGGAGTCCTACGAGCAGTACTTC.

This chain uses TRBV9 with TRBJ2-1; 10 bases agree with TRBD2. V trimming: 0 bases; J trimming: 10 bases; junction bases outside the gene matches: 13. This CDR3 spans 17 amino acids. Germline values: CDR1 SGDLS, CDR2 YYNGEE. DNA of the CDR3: TGTGCCAGCAGCGTAGGCGGCAGCGGGGGGGCAGGCAACGAGCAGTTCTTC. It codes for CASSVGGSGGAGNEQFF.

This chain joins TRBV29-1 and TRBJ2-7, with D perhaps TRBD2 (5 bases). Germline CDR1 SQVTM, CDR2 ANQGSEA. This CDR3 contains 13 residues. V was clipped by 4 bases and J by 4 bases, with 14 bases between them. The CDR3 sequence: CSVVVSERYEQYF. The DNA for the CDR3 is TGCAGCGTTGTTGTTAGCGAACGATACGAGCAGTACTTC.

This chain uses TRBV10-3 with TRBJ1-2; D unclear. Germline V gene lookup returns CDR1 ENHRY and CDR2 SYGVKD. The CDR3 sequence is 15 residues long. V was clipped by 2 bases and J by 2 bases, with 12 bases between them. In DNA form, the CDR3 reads TGTGCCATCAGTGAGCGGCAGTCAATAAACTATGGCTACACCTTC. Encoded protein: CAISERQSINYGYTF.

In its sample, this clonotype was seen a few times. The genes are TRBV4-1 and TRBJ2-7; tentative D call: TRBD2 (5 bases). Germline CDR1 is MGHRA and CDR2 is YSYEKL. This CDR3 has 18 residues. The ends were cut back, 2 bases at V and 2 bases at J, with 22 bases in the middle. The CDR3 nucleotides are TGCGCCAGCAGCCAAAAAAGGACCGCGGGCTACACAACCTACGAGCAGTACTTC. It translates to CASSQKRTAGYTTYEQYF.

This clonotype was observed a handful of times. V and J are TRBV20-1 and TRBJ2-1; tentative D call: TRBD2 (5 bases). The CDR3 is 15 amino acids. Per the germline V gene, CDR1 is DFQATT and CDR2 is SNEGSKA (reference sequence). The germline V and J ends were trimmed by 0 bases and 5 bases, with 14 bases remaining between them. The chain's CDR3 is CSARDRRRLDNEQFF. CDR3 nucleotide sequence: TGCAGTGCTAGAGATAGGAGGCGCCTGGACAATGAGCAGTTCTTC.